This section outlines one T cell receptor (beta chain) sequence together with its context. Trimming left V 1 base short and J 4 bases short, with 8 bases between. The length of the CDR3 is 14 residues. Germline V lookup: CDR1 MGHRA, CDR2 YSYEKL. The data belong to a study of T cells after yellow fever vaccination. TCRdb redid the calling of the 5' RACE reads with MiXCR, one entry per CDR3 protein. This table has some 350,000 distinct CDR3 sequences, around 4.1% appearing once. This clonotype was obtained from a man aged 18 to 30 who received the YFV17D yellow fever vaccine. The chain employs TRBV4-1 and TRBJ1-5; D is unresolved. Material: PBMCs, obtained 5 days after the yellow fever booster vaccination. CDR3 DNA sequence: TGCGCCAGCAGCCAAGTGGCGTTAAATCAGCCCCAGCATTTT. It translates to CASSQVALNQPQHF.